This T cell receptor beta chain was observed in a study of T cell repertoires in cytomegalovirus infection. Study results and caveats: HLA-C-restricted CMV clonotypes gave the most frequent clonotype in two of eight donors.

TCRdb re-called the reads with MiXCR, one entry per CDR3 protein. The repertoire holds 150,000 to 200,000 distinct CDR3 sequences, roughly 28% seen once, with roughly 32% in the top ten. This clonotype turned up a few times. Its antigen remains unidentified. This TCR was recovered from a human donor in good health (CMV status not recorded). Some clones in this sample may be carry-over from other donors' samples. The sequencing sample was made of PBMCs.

The CDR3 spells CASSQVNEQYF. The CDR3 DNA sequence: TGTGCCAGCAGCCAAGTCAACGAGCAGTACTTC. The V and J genes are TRBV3-1 and TRBJ2-7; D is ambiguous. Germline lookup yields CDR1 LGHDT and CDR2 YNNKEL (reference sequence). Trimming took 1 base from V and 5 from J, leaving 3 bases between them. The CDR3 is 11 amino acids.